These 2 T cell receptor beta chains were all obtained from the same sample, sequenced in a study of blood T cell repertoires in COVID-19. Method: immunoSEQ multiplex PCR; TCRdb's copy keeps in-frame clones and lacks some. The sample includes roughly 240,000 clones, about 87% of them seen just once. Sequenced sample: PBMCs or T cells enriched from blood (not recorded which). These TCRs come from a man between 45 and 60 years old who had been exposed to COVID-19.

V and J are TRBV18 and TRBJ2-1; D is possibly TRBD1 (5 bases). Trimming took 1 base from V and 0 from J, leaving 16 bases between them. CDR1 KGHSH and CDR2 LQKENI come from the germline V gene. The length of the CDR3 is 18 residues. The CDR3 DNA is TGTGCCAGCTCACCACGGGTGACAGACACGGGCTCCTACAATGAGCAGTTCTTC. Translated, it gives CASSPRVTDTGSYNEQFF.

CDR3 region: CASSYISTGTDTQYF. The CDR3 DNA sequence: TGTGCCAGCAGTTACATATCTACGGGCACAGATACGCAGTATTTT. The chain carries TRBV6-2 or TRBV6-3 and TRBJ2-3, with D uncertain. The ends were cut back, 2 bases at V and 1 base at J, with 10 bases in the middle. This CDR3 comprises 15 residues. From germline, CDR1 is MNHEY and CDR2 SVGEGT.